Below are 8 T cell receptor beta chains sequenced from a single sample in a study of T cells in Graves' hyperthyroidism and ophthalmopathy. From RNA transcripts, TCR beta CDR3 regions were amplified. The primer set for the first-round RT-PCR of the TCR CDR3 was HTBI. TCRdb redid the calling of the multiplex PCR reads with MiXCR, one entry per CDR3 protein. The top ten hold 26% of the sample, which has about 520,000 distinct CDR3 sequences, less than 25% seen once. The sample taken for sequencing was blood. The receptors were gathered from a young man with Graves' hyperthyroidism.

This clonotype was counted ten times or more. The rearrangement joins TRBV6-2 or TRBV6-3 to TRBJ1-5; a possible D gene is TRBD1 (5 bases). The V gene's germline CDR1 is MNHEY and CDR2 SVGEGT. Trimming removed 6 bases at V and 7 bases at J, with 19 bases between. The CDR3 sequence is 15 residues long. Here the CDR3 DNA reads TGTGCCAGCAGGGTTTCAGGCAGAGGGGAACAGCCCCAGCATTTT. Translated, it gives CASRVSGRGEQPQHF.

This clonotype was picked up many times. The J gene is TRBJ1-3, the V gene TRBV2; a possible D gene is TRBD1 (5 bases). CDR1 is SNHLY, CDR2 FYNNEI, per germline. The CDR3 runs 14 residues. The V end was cut by 6 bases, the J end by 6 bases, with 15 bases between. CDR3 in amino acids: CASRTHQGKNTIYF. The CDR3 DNA sequence: TGTGCCAGCAGGACTCACCAGGGAAAAAACACCATATATTTT.

This clonotype occurred many times. The chain couples TRBV6-5 to TRBJ2-7, with unresolved D. Per germline, CDR1 MNHEY and CDR2 SVGAGI. This CDR3 contains 14 residues. V lost 2 bases and J 4 bases, leaving 12 bases between the germline ends. CDR3 sequence: CASSYLVGSYEQYF. Written as DNA, the CDR3 is TGTGCCAGCAGTTACCTCGTGGGTTCGTACGAGCAGTACTTC.

In regard to this clonotype: The junction shows a germline mismatch at one end, possibly a read error. The chain joins TRBV19 to TRBJ2-2; either TRBD1 or TRBD2 may fit D (5 bases each). The germline CDR1 and CDR2 sequences are LNHDA and SQIVND (reference sequence). The CDR3 sequence is 15 residues long. DNA for the CDR3: TGTGCCAGCAGCTCGGACATACTCAACACCGGGGAGCCGTTTTTT. This sequence encodes CASSSDILNTGEPFF.

This clonotype has a count of ten or more. The V and J genes are TRBV4-1 and TRBJ1-1; D might be TRBD1 (5 bases). V lost 5 bases, J lost 6 bases, and 10 bases lay in between. Germline values: CDR1 MGHRA, CDR2 YSYEKL. CDR3 length: 12 amino acids. The DNA of the CDR3 is TGCGCCAGCAGCGGGCGGGGGTCTGAAGCTTTCTTT. Translating it yields CASSGRGSEAFF.

This chain joins TRBV11-2 and TRBJ1-5, with a tentative D call TRBD1 (5 bases). The CDR3 extends over 17 amino acids. The germline V and J ends were trimmed by 3 bases and 0 bases, with 15 bases remaining between them. Germline V gene sequence: CDR1 SGHAT, CDR2 FQNNGV. This CDR3 reads CASSFLTGDLSNQPQHF. CDR3 nucleotides: TGTGCCAGCAGCTTCCTGACCGGGGACCTTAGCAATCAGCCCCAGCATTTT.

This clonotype was seen ten or more times. This rearrangement joins TRBV27 to TRBJ2-5; 12 positions match TRBD2. V lost 5 bases and J lost 3; bases outside the gene matches: 1. This CDR3 spans 14 amino acids. Germline values: CDR1 MNHEY, CDR2 SMNVEV (reference sequence). CDR3 sequence: CASSRLAGEETQYF. The DNA of the CDR3 is TGTGCCAGCAGTAGACTAGCGGGGGAAGAGACCCAGTACTTC.

This clonotype was found a few times. CDR3 sequence: CASSYSGTEYEQYF. In DNA, the CDR3 is TGCGCCAGCAGCTACTCCGGGACAGAATACGAGCAGTACTTC. The chain recombines TRBV5-1 with TRBJ2-7, with 7 bases fitting TRBD1. The ends lost 3 bases at V and 4 bases at J; junction bases unmatched: 7. This CDR3 is built from 14 residues. In germline, CDR1 is SGHRS, CDR2 YFSETQ.